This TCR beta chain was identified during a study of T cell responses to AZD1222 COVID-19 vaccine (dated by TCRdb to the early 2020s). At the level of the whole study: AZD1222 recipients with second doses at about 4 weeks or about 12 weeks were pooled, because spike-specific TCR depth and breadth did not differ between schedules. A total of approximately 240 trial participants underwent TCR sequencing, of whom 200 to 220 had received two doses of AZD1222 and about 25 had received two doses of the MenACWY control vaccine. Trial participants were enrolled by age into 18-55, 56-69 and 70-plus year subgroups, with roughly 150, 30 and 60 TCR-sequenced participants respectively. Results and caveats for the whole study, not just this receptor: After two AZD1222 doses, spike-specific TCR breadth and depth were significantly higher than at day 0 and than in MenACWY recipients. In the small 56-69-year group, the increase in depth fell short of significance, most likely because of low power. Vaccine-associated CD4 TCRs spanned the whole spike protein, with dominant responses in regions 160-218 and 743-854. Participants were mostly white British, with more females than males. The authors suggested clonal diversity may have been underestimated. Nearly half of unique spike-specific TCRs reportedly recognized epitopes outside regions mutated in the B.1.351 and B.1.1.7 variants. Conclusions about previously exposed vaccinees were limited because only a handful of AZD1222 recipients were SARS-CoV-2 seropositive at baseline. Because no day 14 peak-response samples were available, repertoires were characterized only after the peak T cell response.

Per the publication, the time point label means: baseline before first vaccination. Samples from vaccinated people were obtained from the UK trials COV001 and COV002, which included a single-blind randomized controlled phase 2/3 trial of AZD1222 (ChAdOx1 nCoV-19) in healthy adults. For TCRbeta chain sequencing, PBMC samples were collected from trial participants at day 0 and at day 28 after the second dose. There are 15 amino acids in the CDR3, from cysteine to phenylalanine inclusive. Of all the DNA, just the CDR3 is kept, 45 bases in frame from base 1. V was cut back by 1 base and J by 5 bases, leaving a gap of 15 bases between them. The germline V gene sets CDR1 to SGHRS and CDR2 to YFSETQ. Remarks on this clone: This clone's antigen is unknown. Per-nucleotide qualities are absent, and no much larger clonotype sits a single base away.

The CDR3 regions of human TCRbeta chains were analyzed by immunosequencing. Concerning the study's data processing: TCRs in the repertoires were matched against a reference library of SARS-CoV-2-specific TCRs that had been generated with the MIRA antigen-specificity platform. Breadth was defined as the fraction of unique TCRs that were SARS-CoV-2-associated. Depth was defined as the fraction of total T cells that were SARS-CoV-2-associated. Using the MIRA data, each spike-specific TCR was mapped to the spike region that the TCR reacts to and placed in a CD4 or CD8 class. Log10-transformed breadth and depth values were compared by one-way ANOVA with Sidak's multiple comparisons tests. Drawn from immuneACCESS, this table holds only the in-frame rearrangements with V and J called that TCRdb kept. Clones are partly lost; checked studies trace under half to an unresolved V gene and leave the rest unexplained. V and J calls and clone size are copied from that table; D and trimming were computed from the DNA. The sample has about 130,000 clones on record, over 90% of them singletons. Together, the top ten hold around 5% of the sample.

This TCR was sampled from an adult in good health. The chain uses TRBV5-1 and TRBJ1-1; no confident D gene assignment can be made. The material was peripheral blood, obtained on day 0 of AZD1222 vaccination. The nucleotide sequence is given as TGCGCCAGCAGCTTGTCGGGCGGGCCGGGAACTGAAGCTTTCTTT. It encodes CASSLSGGPGTEAFF.